This passage covers 27 T cell receptor beta chains from one sample sequenced in a study of cytomegalovirus exposure and HLA in healthy donors. PCR used 60 Vbeta primers and 13 Jbeta primers. This table comes from immunoSEQ multiplex PCR, and its TCRdb copy is limited to in-frame clones, with some not included. The sample lists some 130,000 clones, 75% to 85% seen once, with over 2.5% in the top ten. The sequencing input was PBMCs. The receptors derive from a male donor in good health and CMV-seronegative.

The chain joins TRBV15 to TRBJ1-2; weak D call: TRBD1 (6 bases). Germline CDR1 reads LNHNV; CDR2 reads YYDKDF (reference sequence). Trimming stripped 1 base from V and 4 bases from J, with 13 bases between. This CDR3 has 15 amino acids. CDR3 in DNA: TGTGCCACCAGCAGAGTAAGCAGGGGAAGCTATGGCTACACCTTC. The encoded protein is CATSRVSRGSYGYTF.

There are a few counts of this clone. V and J are TRBV5-8 and TRBJ1-3; D is ambiguous. V was trimmed by 1 base and J by 2 bases, leaving 7 bases between them. Germline V gives CDR1 SGHTS, CDR2 YDEGEE. The CDR3 covers 14 residues. The CDR3 loop is CASSLLSAGNTIYF. The CDR3 bases are TGTGCCAGCAGCTTGCTTTCGGCTGGAAACACCATATATTTT.

The chain links TRBV28 to TRBJ1-5; 7 nucleotides align to TRBD1. CDR1 and CDR2 from the germline V gene are MDHEN and SYDVKM. This CDR3 comprises 14 residues. The junction had 5 bases not matched to a gene; V was cut back by 6 bases and J by 3 bases. CDR3 nucleotides: TGTGCCAGCAGGGCAGGGGGAATCAATCAGCCCCAGCATTTT. Residues: CASRAGGINQPQHF.

The chain links TRBV11-2 to TRBJ2-1, with TRBD1 as a possible D gene (6 bases). Germline CDR1 reads SGHAT; CDR2 reads FQNNGV. Trimming shortened V by 8 bases and J by 6 bases, and 26 bases separated the two germline ends. The CDR3 covers 17 residues. The CDR3 DNA follows: TGTGCCAGCGCCCTAACCGCCCGGACAGCGGTTGGCAATGAGCAGTTCTTC. As protein: CASALTARTAVGNEQFF. Full variable domain (rest looked up from reference TRBV11-2 and TRBJ2-1): EAGVAQSPRYKIIEKRQSVAFWCNPISGHATLYWYQQILGQGPKLLIQFQNNGVVDDSQLPKDRFSAERLKGVDSTLKIQPAKLEDSAVYLCASALTARTAVGNEQFFGPGTRLTVL.

The chain recombines TRBV6-1 with TRBJ2-2; TRBD1 matches 7 bases. The CDR3 totals 14 residues. Germline V CDR1 and CDR2: MNHNS, SASEGT. V trimming: 5 bases; J trimming: 6 bases; junction bases outside the gene matches: 6. CDR3 sequence reads: CASSKDRASGELFF. The CDR3 nucleotides are TGTGCCAGCAGTAAAGACAGGGCATCCGGGGAGCTGTTTTTT.

The V call is TRBV7-2, the J call TRBJ1-6; 8 bases are a match to TRBD1. Germline V gives CDR1 SGHTA, CDR2 FQGNSA. V trimming: 0 bases; J trimming: 10 bases; junction bases outside the gene matches: 5. This CDR3 spans 15 amino acids. The DNA for the CDR3 is TGTGCCAGCAGCTTAGCGCGGACAGGGTACTCACCCCTCCACTTT. Amino acid sequence: CASSLARTGYSPLHF.

Worth noting for this clone: Sequence at one end of the junction differs from germline and may be a read error. The chain joins TRBV27 to TRBJ2-6, with D maybe TRBD1 (5 bases). The CDR3 is 16 residues long. Per the germline V gene, CDR1 is MNHEY and CDR2 is SMNVEV (reference sequence). The CDR3: CASRTAQVSGANGLTF. CDR3 in DNA: TGTGCCAGCAGGACCGCACAGGTCTCTGGGGCCAACGGCCTGACTTTC. Full variable domain (remainder filled in from reference TRBV27 and TRBJ2-6): EAQVTQNPRYLITVTGKKLTVTCSQNMNHEYMSWYRQDPGLGLRQIYYSMNVEVTDKGDVPEGYKVSRKEKRNFPLILESPSPNQTSLYFCASRTAQVSGANGLTFGAGSRLTVL.

The chain carries TRBV19 and TRBJ2-5, with D possibly matching TRBD2 (5 bases). Gene TRBJ2-7 matches the end of the DNA better, so the J call may be wrong. CDR1 and CDR2 from the germline V gene are LNHDA and SQIVND (reference sequence). The CDR3 extends over 13 amino acids. Here the CDR3 DNA reads TGTGCCAGTACCGGGGTGGCAATCTACGAGCAGTACTTC. Its translation is CASTGVAIYEQYF.

This clone came up a few times. V usage is TRBV28 and J usage is TRBJ2-3; 9 bases are a match to TRBD1. J lost 5 bases, V lost 7 bases, and 10 bases had no gene match. This CDR3 spans 15 amino acids. Germline V gene lookup returns CDR1 MDHEN and CDR2 SYDVKM. CDR3 coding DNA: TGTGCCAGCACCCTTGGGGACAGGGCCGTAGATACGCAGTATTTT. It encodes CASTLGDRAVDTQYF.

The V and J genes are TRBV7-9 and TRBJ2-3, with 9 bases that match TRBD2. Trimming took 5 bases from V and 5 from J; bases not matched to a gene: 11. The germline V gene has CDR1 SEHNR and CDR2 FQNEAQ (reference sequence). The CDR3 covers 16 residues. Written as DNA, the CDR3 is TGTGCCAGCAGCCCCCGCGCTAGCGGGGACCTAGATACGCAGTATTTT. It codes for CASSPRASGDLDTQYF.

This chain joins TRBV28 and TRBJ2-7; 9 bases are shared with TRBD1. Germline CDR1 and CDR2: MDHEN and SYDVKM. The CDR3 spans 15 residues. V shed 5 bases, J shed 8 bases, and the junction held 13 bases outside the gene matches. CDR3 sequence: CASSNTGTGSRKQYF. The CDR3 coding sequence is TGTGCCAGCAGTAACACCGGGACAGGGTCGCGTAAGCAGTACTTC.

The V gene is TRBV19, the J gene TRBJ1-5; TRBD1 matches 12 bases. CDR1 is LNHDA and CDR2 is SQIVND in the germline V gene (reference sequence). After removal of 4 bases from V and 7 bases from J, the junction contained 11 bases not matched to a gene. The CDR3 is made up of 17 amino acids. The CDR3 region is CASSTGTGGVMRQPQHF. The CDR3 bases are TGTGCCAGTAGTACAGGGACAGGGGGCGTGATGAGGCAGCCCCAGCATTTT.

The chain recombines TRBV27 with TRBJ1-1; weak D call: TRBD1 (6 bases). This CDR3 contains 16 residues. The ends were cut back, 5 bases at V and 3 bases at J, with 19 bases in the middle. Per germline, CDR1 MNHEY and CDR2 SMNVEV (reference sequence). The DNA of the CDR3 is TGTGCCAGCAGTCCCCTCGGGGGGCCTATTTACACTGAAGCTTTCTTT. Its protein product is CASSPLGGPIYTEAFF.

A word on this clone: At one end, the junction sequence differs from germline, possibly due to a read error. The chain couples TRBV11-3 to TRBJ2-7; TRBD2 is a possible D gene (6 bases). The CDR3 is 14 amino acids. CDR1 and CDR2 from the germline V gene are SGHNT and YENEEA. The CDR3 protein is CASIEGRDRYEQCF. In DNA form, the CDR3 reads TGTGCCAGCATCGAAGGGCGGGATAGATACGAGCAGTGCTTC.

There are a few counts of this clone. V is TRBV4-2 and J is TRBJ1-1; D possibly corresponds to TRBD1 (5 bases). Germline V lookup: CDR1 LGHNA, CDR2 YNFKEQ. This CDR3 is built from 15 residues. Between the trimmed V and J ends, which lost 1 base and 5 bases, there was a span of 14 bases. In DNA form, the CDR3 reads TGTGCCAGCAGCCAAGTCCTGGGGCGACGGACTGAAGCTTTCTTT. Residues: CASSQVLGRRTEAFF.

The V and J genes are TRBV4-1 and TRBJ1-1, with TRBD1 matching 7 bases. CDR3 length: 15 residues. V lost 0 bases and J lost 1; bases outside the gene matches: 2. CDR1 is MGHRA and CDR2 is YSYEKL in the germline V gene. CDR3 sequence reads: CASSQEGQANTEAFF. For the CDR3, the DNA is TGCGCCAGCAGCCAAGAAGGACAGGCGAACACTGAAGCTTTCTTT.

This clone was recorded only once. This rearrangement joins TRBV18 to TRBJ2-1; no clear D gene. Trimming took off 2 bases at V and 5 bases at J, with 7 bases between the two ends. Per the germline V gene, CDR1 is KGHSH and CDR2 is LQKENI. The CDR3 consists of 13 residues. CDR3 loop: CASSPVSDNEQFF. The CDR3, as DNA: TGTGCCAGCTCACCAGTTTCCGACAATGAGCAGTTCTTC. Full variable domain (rest looked up from reference TRBV18 and TRBJ2-1): NAGVMQNPRHLVRRRGQEARLRCSPMKGHSHVYWYRQLPEEGLKFMVYLQKENIIDESGMPKERFSAEFPKEGPSILRIQQVVRGDSAAYFCASSPVSDNEQFFGPGTRLTVL.

The J gene is TRBJ2-4, the V gene TRBV7-6; D is unclear. Trimming took 6 bases from V and 12 from J, leaving 12 bases between them. In germline, CDR1 is SGHVS, CDR2 FNYEAQ. The CDR3 is 11 amino acids. The CDR3 region is CASRPGGSQYF. DNA for the CDR3: TGTGCCAGCAGACCGGGTGGCAGTCAGTACTTC.

The rearrangement joins TRBV19 to TRBJ1-4; 9 bases map to TRBD1. Unmatched junction bases numbered 8, after V lost 5 bases and J lost 7 bases. The CDR3 runs to 15 residues. Germline-derived CDR1 and CDR2 are LNHDA and SQIVND (reference sequence). CDR3 region: CASSSGTGSIEKLFF. The CDR3 coding sequence is TGTGCCAGTAGTTCCGGGACAGGGAGCATTGAAAAACTGTTTTTT. Full variable domain (rest looked up from reference TRBV19 and TRBJ1-4): DGGITQSPKYLFRKEGQNVTLSCEQNLNHDAMYWYRQDPGQGLRLIYYSQIVNDFQKGDIAEGYSVSREKKESFPLTVTSAQKNPTAFYLCASSSGTGSIEKLFFGSGTQLSVL.

The V gene is TRBV6-5, the J gene TRBJ1-1; no definite D call. Germline CDR1 MNHEY, CDR2 SVGAGI. Trimming cost V 0 bases and J 1 base, with 9 bases left between them. The CDR3 totals 15 residues. The CDR3 DNA follows: TGTGCCAGCAGTTACTCCGGGGTTGGGAACACTGAAGCTTTCTTT. Translation: CASSYSGVGNTEAFF.

The rearrangement joins TRBV7-9 to TRBJ2-3; TRBD1 agrees at 7 bases. With 8 bases clipped from V and 2 bases from J, the junction kept 4 bases outside the gene matches. The germline V gene encodes CDR1 SEHNR and CDR2 FQNEAQ (reference sequence). The CDR3 has 13 amino acids. CDR3 sequence reads: CASDRANTDTQYF. The CDR3 bases are TGTGCCAGCGACAGGGCTAACACAGATACGCAGTATTTT.

This rearrangement joins TRBV5-4 to TRBJ2-1; 8 bases match TRBD2. V trimming: 4 bases; J trimming: 2 bases; junction bases outside the gene matches: 8. CDR1 and CDR2 (germline): SGHNT, YYREEE (reference sequence). This CDR3 is 16 amino acids long. The CDR3 protein is CASSPRAGVAYNEQFF. CDR3 nucleotides: TGTGCCAGCAGCCCCAGAGCGGGGGTAGCCTACAATGAGCAGTTCTTC.

The chain links TRBV9 to TRBJ2-1, with 10 bases matching TRBD2. CDR3 length: 16 amino acids. Germline assignment: CDR1 SGDLS and CDR2 YYNGEE. The V segment lost 0 bases and the J segment 5 bases; nucleotides outside the gene matches: 5. For the CDR3, the DNA is TGTGCCAGCAGCGTAGCGTTAACTAGCGGGGACAATGAGCAGTTCTTC. This gives the protein CASSVALTSGDNEQFF.

The chain recombines TRBV5-4 with TRBJ1-1; D might be TRBD1 (5 bases). The CDR3 is 14 amino acids. Germline V CDR1 and CDR2: SGHNT, YYREEE (reference sequence). The V end lost 0 bases, the J end lost 4 bases, and 10 bases lay between the germline ends. The CDR3: CASSLGGEGTEAFF. CDR3 DNA: TGTGCCAGCAGCTTGGGGGGGGAAGGCACTGAAGCTTTCTTT.

Concerning this clone itself: Its ends do not fully match the called genes, so a read error is possible. This chain uses TRBV7-9 with TRBJ2-7, with D perhaps matching TRBD2 (5 bases). This CDR3 spans 16 amino acids. Germline CDR1 reads SEHNR; CDR2 reads FQNEAQ (reference sequence). This CDR3 reads CSSSNTRRSPLDEQYF. The CDR3 DNA reads as TGTTCCAGCAGCAATACAAGGAGGTCCCCTTTGGACGAGCAGTACTTC.

The J gene is TRBJ2-1, the V gene TRBV9; 10 positions agree with TRBD2. Germline trimming cut 3 bases from V and 0 bases from J; bases unmatched to any gene: 15. This CDR3 spans 20 amino acids. Germline values: CDR1 SGDLS, CDR2 YYNGEE. The CDR3 bases are TGTGCCAGCAGCGCCCCACCGGGGTTAGCGGGAGGTCTCTCCTACAATGAGCAGTTCTTC. Protein: CASSAPPGLAGGLSYNEQFF.

This chain links TRBV6-6 with TRBJ2-1, with a possible D match to TRBD2 (6 bases). With 3 bases removed from V and 6 bases from J, the gap between germline ends came to 9 bases. Germline V gene sequence: CDR1 MNHNY, CDR2 SVGAGI (reference sequence). The CDR3 sequence is 13 residues long. CDR3 region: CASSYGGVNEQFF. The CDR3, as DNA: TGTGCCAGCAGTTATGGAGGGGTCAATGAGCAGTTCTTC.